These T cell receptor beta chains were read from a single sample in a study of early T cells in non-severe SARS-CoV-2 infection. TCRdb called the 5' RACE reads again in MiXCR, with one record for every CDR3 protein. Counted here are roughly 66,000 distinct CDR3 sequences, roughly 10% occurring once; the ten biggest clones make up about 3.5%. Input material: whole blood. The source is an adult who was a healthcare worker with PCR-confirmed SARS-CoV-2 infection or an uninfected control (not recorded which). Each CDR3 is given with its conserved first and last residue. The order of the fields is clone size, J gene, D gene, V gene, CDR3 DNA, CDR3 protein. The D gene is left open where the match is weak. Rows may omit the clone size; those that give it use once, few, many or a size class.

clone size: few; J gene: TRBJ2-7; D gene: TRBD2; V gene: TRBV4-2; CDR3 DNA: TGTGCCAGCAGCCAAGATGGGAGTAGCGGGGCGGCCACCTACGAGCAGTACTTC; CDR3 protein: CASSQDGSSGAATYEQYF
clone size: .; J gene: TRBJ2-2; D gene: TRBD1; V gene: TRBV5-1; CDR3 DNA: TGCGCCAGCAGCAGGGGACAGGGGGCGAACACCGGGGAGCTGTTTTTT; CDR3 protein: CASSRGQGANTGELFF
clone size: few; J gene: TRBJ1-2; D gene: .; V gene: TRBV7-3; CDR3 DNA: TGTGCCAGCAGCTTAACGACAAAAGATGGCTACACCTTC; CDR3 protein: CASSLTTKDGYTF
clone size: few; J gene: TRBJ2-5; D gene: TRBD2; V gene: TRBV7-2; CDR3 DNA: TGTGCCAGCAGCCAGAGCGGGAGCAGACAAGAGACCCAGTACTTC; CDR3 protein: CASSQSGSRQETQYF
clone size: .; J gene: TRBJ2-7; D gene: TRBD2; V gene: TRBV7-8; CDR3 DNA: TGTGCCAGCAGCTCAACTAGCGGCTACGAGCAGTACTTC; CDR3 protein: CASSSTSGYEQYF
clone size: .; J gene: TRBJ2-7; D gene: TRBD1; V gene: TRBV19; CDR3 DNA: TGTGCCAGTAGTACTGCGGGGACAGGGAACTACGAGCAGTACTTC; CDR3 protein: CASSTAGTGNYEQYF
clone size: many; J gene: TRBJ2-1; D gene: TRBD2; V gene: TRBV5-1; CDR3 DNA: TGCGCCAGCAGCGATTCTAGCGGGAGCGATGAGCAGTTCTTC; CDR3 protein: CASSDSSGSDEQFF
clone size: many; J gene: TRBJ2-4; D gene: .; V gene: TRBV6-2/TRBV6-3; CDR3 DNA: TGTGCCAGCAGTATAGAGGCCAAAAACATTCAGTACTTC; CDR3 protein: CASSIEAKNIQYF
clone size: .; J gene: TRBJ1-6; D gene: .; V gene: TRBV3-1; CDR3 DNA: TGTGCCAGCAGCCTGGGACGGGATAATTCACCCCTCCACTTT; CDR3 protein: CASSLGRDNSPLHF
clone size: .; J gene: TRBJ2-3; D gene: .; V gene: TRBV12-3/TRBV12-4; CDR3 DNA: TGTGCCAGCAGTTTCGGGGGCACAGATACGCAGTATTTT; CDR3 protein: CASSFGGTDTQYF
clone size: many; J gene: TRBJ2-7; D gene: .; V gene: TRBV5-5; CDR3 DNA: TGTGCCAGCAGCTTGATGGAGGGCCGCGAGCAGTACTTC; CDR3 protein: CASSLMEGREQYF
clone size: once; J gene: TRBJ2-1; D gene: TRBD2; V gene: TRBV6-2/TRBV6-3; CDR3 DNA: TGTGCCAGCAAACGGGGGACTAGCCCAAATGAGCAGTTCTTC; CDR3 protein: CASKRGTSPNEQFF
clone size: many; J gene: TRBJ2-1; D gene: TRBD2; V gene: TRBV6-2/TRBV6-3; CDR3 DNA: TGTGCCAGCAGTTCCATGGGACTAGCGGGATACAATGAGCAGTTCTTC; CDR3 protein: CASSSMGLAGYNEQFF
clone size: many; J gene: TRBJ1-2; D gene: .; V gene: TRBV28; CDR3 DNA: TGTGCCAGCAGTTTTCGCCAAGCTCCCTATGGCTACACCTTC; CDR3 protein: CASSFRQAPYGYTF
clone size: many; J gene: TRBJ2-2; D gene: .; V gene: TRBV7-3; CDR3 DNA: TGTGCCAGCAGCTTATCGGGAAACACCGGGGAGCTGTTTTTT; CDR3 protein: CASSLSGNTGELFF
clone size: many; J gene: TRBJ2-5; D gene: TRBD2; V gene: TRBV20-1; CDR3 DNA: TGCAGTGCTGATGCCCTCGGGGGGAAGGAGACCCAGTACTTC; CDR3 protein: CSADALGGKETQYF
clone size: .; J gene: TRBJ2-1; D gene: TRBD2; V gene: TRBV2; CDR3 DNA: TGTGCCAGCAGCGGGACTAGCGGGCTGGATGAGCAGTTCTTC; CDR3 protein: CASSGTSGLDEQFF
clone size: many; J gene: TRBJ2-7; D gene: .; V gene: TRBV3-1; CDR3 DNA: TGTGCCAGCAGCTCAGTATCTGGGGCGACCGAGCAGTACTTC; CDR3 protein: CASSSVSGATEQYF
clone size: few; J gene: TRBJ2-3; D gene: TRBD2; V gene: TRBV6-2/TRBV6-3; CDR3 DNA: TGTGCCAGCAGTCAAAGACTAGCGGCAAGCACAGATACGCAGTATTTT; CDR3 protein: CASSQRLAASTDTQYF
clone size: .; J gene: TRBJ2-5; D gene: .; V gene: TRBV20-1; CDR3 DNA: TGCAGTGCTAGAGACCCCCTACAAGAGACCCAGTACTTC; CDR3 protein: CSARDPLQETQYF
clone size: few; J gene: TRBJ1-5; D gene: TRBD1; V gene: TRBV27; CDR3 DNA: TGTGCCAGCAGTTCGGGACAGGGGTCCTACAATCAGCCCCAGCATTTT; CDR3 protein: CASSSGQGSYNQPQHF
clone size: .; J gene: TRBJ2-2; D gene: TRBD2; V gene: TRBV11-1; CDR3 DNA: TGTGCCAGCAGCCCGGGACTAGCGGAGAACACCGGGGAGCTGTTTTTT; CDR3 protein: CASSPGLAENTGELFF
clone size: few; J gene: TRBJ1-2; D gene: .; V gene: TRBV7-2; CDR3 DNA: TGTGCCAGCAGCTTGGAACCAGGCTATGGCTACACCTTC; CDR3 protein: CASSLEPGYGYTF
clone size: .; J gene: TRBJ2-1; D gene: TRBD2; V gene: TRBV6-6; CDR3 DNA: TGTGCCAGCAGTTACCCTAGTCTAGCGGCCGTTTACAATGAGCAGTTCTTC; CDR3 protein: CASSYPSLAAVYNEQFF
clone size: many; J gene: TRBJ2-1; D gene: TRBD2; V gene: TRBV12-3/TRBV12-4; CDR3 DNA: TGTGCCAGCAGTCCCCCTCCGGGACTAGCGGACCGGGTCTACAATGAGCAGTTCTTC; CDR3 protein: CASSPPPGLADRVYNEQFF
clone size: .; J gene: TRBJ2-1; D gene: TRBD1; V gene: TRBV28; CDR3 DNA: TGTGCCAGCAGCCCTACCGGGACAGGCAACAATGAGCAGTTCTTC; CDR3 protein: CASSPTGTGNNEQFF
clone size: .; J gene: TRBJ2-3; D gene: .; V gene: TRBV28; CDR3 DNA: TGTGCCAGCAGTCCCCAGTATCAGCAACTCACAGATACGCAGTATTTT; CDR3 protein: CASSPQYQQLTDTQYF
clone size: .; J gene: TRBJ2-7; D gene: .; V gene: TRBV2; CDR3 DNA: TGTGCCAGCAGTGAAGGGGAACTAGCAGGGAACGAGCAGTACTTC; CDR3 protein: CASSEGELAGNEQYF
clone size: .; J gene: TRBJ2-7; D gene: TRBD2; V gene: TRBV5-1; CDR3 DNA: TGCGCCAGCAGCTTAGGGACTAGCGGTAAAGACCCCTACGAGCAGTACTTC; CDR3 protein: CASSLGTSGKDPYEQYF
clone size: few; J gene: TRBJ2-7; D gene: .; V gene: TRBV6-2/TRBV6-3; CDR3 DNA: TGTGCCAGCACGCCCTTGGGCGGAACCTACGAGCAGTACTTC; CDR3 protein: CASTPLGGTYEQYF